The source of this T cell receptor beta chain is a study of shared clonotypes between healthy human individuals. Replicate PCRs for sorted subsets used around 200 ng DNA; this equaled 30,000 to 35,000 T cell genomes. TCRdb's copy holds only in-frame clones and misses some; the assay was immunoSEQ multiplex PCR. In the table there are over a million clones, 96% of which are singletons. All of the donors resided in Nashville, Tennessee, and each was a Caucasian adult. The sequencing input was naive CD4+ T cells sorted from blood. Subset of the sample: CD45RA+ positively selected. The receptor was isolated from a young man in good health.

The CDR3 here is CASSEVRYTDTQYF. DNA for the CDR3: TGTGCCAGCAGTGAAGTGCGGTACACAGATACGCAGTATTTT. This sequence joins TRBV6-1 and TRBJ2-3, with D hard to call. The CDR3 has 14 amino acids. Trimming shortened V by 1 base and J by 2 bases, and 7 bases separated the two germline ends. Per germline, CDR1 MNHNS and CDR2 SASEGT.